A single sample gave rise to the 15 T cell receptor beta chains below, sequenced in a study of cytomegalovirus exposure and HLA in healthy donors. The PCR contained 60 Vbeta and 13 Jbeta primers. Generated by immunoSEQ multiplex PCR, the TCRdb table keeps only in-frame clones and is missing some. The data contain roughly 170,000 clones, about four fifths of them seen just once; the ten biggest clones take up 1.6%. The sequenced material came from PBMCs. These receptors were taken from a middle-aged man in good health and CMV-seronegative.

The rearrangement links TRBV7-8 to TRBJ1-2; D gene uncertain. This CDR3 contains 12 residues. Per the germline V gene, CDR1 is SGHVS and CDR2 is FQNEAQ. The ends were cut back, 5 bases at V and 1 base at J, with 5 bases in the middle. The CDR3 nucleotides are TGTGCCAGCAGCCAAAATAACTATGGCTACACCTTC. Amino acids: CASSQNNYGYTF. The full variable domain, its missing parts supplied by reference TRBV7-8 and TRBJ1-2, is GAGVSQSPRYKVAKRGQDVALRCDPISGHVSLFWYQQALGQGPEFLTYFQNEAQLDKSGLPSDRFFAERPEGSVSTLKIQRTQQEDSAVYLCASSQNNYGYTFGSGTRLTVV.

The chain employs TRBV5-1 and TRBJ2-7; 14 nucleotides line up with TRBD2. V was pared by 0 bases and J by 3 bases, with 2 bases of the junction left unmatched. From germline, CDR1 is SGHRS and CDR2 YFSETQ. The CDR3 sequence is 16 residues long. The CDR3 region has the DNA TGCGCCAGCAGCTTGGTGACTAGCGGGGGGGTCTACGAGCAGTACTTC. It codes for CASSLVTSGGVYEQYF. Complete variable domain (other parts from reference TRBV5-1 and TRBJ2-7): KAGVTQTPRYLIKTRGQQVTLSCSPISGHRSVSWYQQTPGQGLQFLFEYFSETQRNKGNFPGRFSGRQFSNSRSEMNVSTLELGDSALYLCASSLVTSGGVYEQYFGPGTRLTVT.

The rearrangement links TRBV2 to TRBJ1-1, with 9 nucleotides matching TRBD1. Losses at the gene ends were 10 bases for V and 4 bases for J; bases not matched to a gene: 7. The CDR3 runs 13 residues. CDR1 is SNHLY, CDR2 FYNNEI, per germline. CDR3 residues: CATQRDRVTEAFF. The CDR3 DNA reads as TGTGCCACCCAGAGGGACAGGGTCACTGAAGCTTTCTTT.

This clone occurred a few times. Here the CDR3 DNA reads TGCGCCAGCAGCTTGGATCGCACTGAAGCTTTCTTT. Protein: CASSLDRTEAFF. This chain connects TRBV5-1 to TRBJ1-1; the D is unclear. Per the germline V gene, CDR1 is SGHRS and CDR2 is YFSETQ. Trimming removed 0 bases at V and 4 bases at J, with 4 bases between. The CDR3 loop spans 12 amino acids.

The V and J genes are TRBV7-2 and TRBJ1-2, with TRBD1 identical over 8 bases. CDR3 length: 15 residues. CDR1 is SGHTA and CDR2 is FQGNSA in the germline V gene. V shed 4 bases, J shed 3 bases, and the junction held 7 bases outside the gene matches. The chain's CDR3 is CASSYTGGRDYGYTF. DNA for the CDR3: TGTGCCAGCAGCTATACAGGGGGTCGCGACTATGGCTACACCTTC.

This chain joins TRBV19 and TRBJ2-1, with D possibly TRBD2 on 5 matching bases. Trimming removed 6 bases at V and 10 bases at J, with 19 bases between. CDR3 length: 14 residues. Germline V gene lookup returns CDR1 LNHDA and CDR2 SQIVND (reference sequence). CDR3 DNA: TGTGCCAGTAGGGGATCACGAACTAGGAGGGAGCAGTTCTTC. Residues: CASRGSRTRREQFF.

This clone was picked up a small number of times. The chain employs TRBV2 and TRBJ1-4; 8 bases line up with TRBD1. Losses at the gene ends were 3 bases for V and 8 bases for J; bases not matched to a gene: 5. The CDR3 is made up of 14 amino acids. Germline-derived CDR1 and CDR2 are SNHLY and FYNNEI. The CDR3 coding sequence is TGTGCCAGCAGTGACGACAGGGGAAGAGAAAAACTGTTTTTT. This translates into CASSDDRGREKLFF.

The V call is TRBV6-6, the J call TRBJ2-5, with TRBD1 matching 7 bases. This CDR3 is 14 amino acids long. Germline assignment: CDR1 MNHNY and CDR2 SVGAGI (reference sequence). V shed 2 bases, J shed 2 bases, and the junction held 2 bases outside the gene matches. The CDR3 DNA reads as TGTGCCAGCAGTTACCCACAGGGGCAAGAGACCCAGTACTTC. Its translation: CASSYPQGQETQYF.

CDR3 in amino acids: CASSYGTGADYGYTF. DNA for the CDR3: TGTGCCAGCAGTTACGGGACAGGGGCTGACTATGGCTACACCTTC. The chain couples TRBV6-5 to TRBJ1-2, with 10 bases identical to TRBD1. Trimming took 2 bases from V and 3 from J; bases not matched to a gene: 3. Germline CDR1 reads MNHEY; CDR2 reads SVGAGI. The CDR3 is 15 residues long.

V and J are TRBV6-1 and TRBJ1-2; a weak D match, TRBD1 (5 bases). Germline CDR1 MNHNS, CDR2 SASEGT. V gave up 1 base and J gave up 6 bases, with 12 bases separating them. This CDR3 is 14 amino acids long. CDR3 DNA: TGTGCCAGCAGTGAAGGGGCAGGGTGGGATGGCTACACCTTC. It codes for CASSEGAGWDGYTF.

The CDR3 DNA sequence: TGTGCCAGCAGTTACGCTAGAGAGTACAATGAGCAGTTCTTC. Protein: CASSYAREYNEQFF. J is TRBJ2-1 and V is TRBV6-5; D is undetermined. Trimming cost V 2 bases and J 4 bases, with 9 bases left between them. The CDR3 has 14 amino acids. Germline V gene lookup returns CDR1 MNHEY and CDR2 SVGAGI.

The gene calls are TRBV6-5 and TRBJ2-1; D possibly corresponds to TRBD2 (7 bases). CDR3 length: 15 residues. Trimming removed 2 bases from V and 9 bases from J, with 17 bases in between. CDR1 and CDR2 from the germline V gene are MNHEY and SVGAGI. CDR3 DNA sequence: TGTGCCAGCAGTTACGCCGCCGCGGGGGCGGGTGAGCAGTTCTTC. Protein product: CASSYAAAGAGEQFF.

The chain has TRBV4-3 and TRBJ2-1; 7 bases map to TRBD2. Unmatched junction bases numbered 4, after V lost 1 base and J lost 4 bases. CDR1 is LGHNA and CDR2 is YSLEER in the germline V gene. The CDR3 contains 15 residues. CDR3 in DNA: TGCGCCAGCAGCCAAGGACTAGCCCGTTACAATGAGCAGTTCTTC. Residues: CASSQGLARYNEQFF.

This chain links TRBV6-6 with TRBJ2-3; no clear D. V was shortened by 3 bases and J by 1 base, with 14 bases between the two germline ends. The length of the CDR3 is 16 residues. Germline V gene sequence: CDR1 MNHNY, CDR2 SVGAGI (reference sequence). DNA for the CDR3: TGTGCCAGCAGTTATGAACGATACCTAGGCACAGATACGCAGTATTTT. Protein: CASSYERYLGTDTQYF.

The chain recombines TRBV5-1 with TRBJ2-7; 12 positions agree with TRBD1. CDR3 size: 15 residues. Trimming cost V 4 bases and J 0 bases; bases outside gene matches: 2. The V gene's germline CDR1 is SGHRS and CDR2 YFSETQ. The CDR3 DNA sequence: TGCGCCAGCAGCGAGGGACAGGGGGCCTCCTACGAGCAGTACTTC. Protein sequence: CASSEGQGASYEQYF.